This T cell receptor (beta chain) came from a study of CD8+CD57+ T cells in acquired aplastic anemia. Across the whole study: The average read count for CD4+ cells in healthy donors was around 10 million.

For this clonotype: Its antigen is not identified.

The use of genomic DNA as template underpinned the TCR beta VDJ and CDR3 profiling. One entry per CDR3 protein results from TCRdb running MiXCR on the reads. The data show about 220,000 distinct CDR3 sequences, approximately 35% seen once. Study findings and constraints: Common to patients and controls were about 31 CD8+ CDR3 sequences.

The V gene's germline CDR1 is SGHRS and CDR2 YFSETQ. Trimming removed 5 bases at V and 3 bases at J, with 14 bases between. The CDR3 sequence is 14 residues long. The chain is built from TRBV5-1 and TRBJ2-5, with D possibly TRBD2 on 6 matching bases. This sequence originates from a human donor in good health, serving as a control. The sequencing sample was made of sorted CD4+, CD8+, or CD8+CD57+ T cells (not recorded which) from PBMCs. The CDR3, as DNA: TGCGCCAGCAGGTATGCGACTAGGGAAGAGACCCAGTACTTC. It encodes CASRYATREETQYF.